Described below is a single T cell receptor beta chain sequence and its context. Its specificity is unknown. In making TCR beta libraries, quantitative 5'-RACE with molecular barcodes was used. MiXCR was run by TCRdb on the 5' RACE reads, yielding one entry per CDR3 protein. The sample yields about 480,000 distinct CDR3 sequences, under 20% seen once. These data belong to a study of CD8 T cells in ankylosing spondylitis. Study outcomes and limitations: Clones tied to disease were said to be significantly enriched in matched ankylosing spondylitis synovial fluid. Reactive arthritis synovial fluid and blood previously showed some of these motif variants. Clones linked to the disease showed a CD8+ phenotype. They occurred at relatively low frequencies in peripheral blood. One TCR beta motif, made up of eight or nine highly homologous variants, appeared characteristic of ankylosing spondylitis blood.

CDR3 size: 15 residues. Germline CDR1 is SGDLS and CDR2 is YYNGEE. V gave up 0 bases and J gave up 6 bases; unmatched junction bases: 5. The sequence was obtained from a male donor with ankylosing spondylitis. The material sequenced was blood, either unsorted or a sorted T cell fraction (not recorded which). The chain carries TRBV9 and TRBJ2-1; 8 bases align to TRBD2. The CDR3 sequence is CASSVGAGVANEQFF. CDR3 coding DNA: TGTGCCAGCAGCGTAGGAGCGGGAGTGGCCAATGAGCAGTTCTTC.